This entry lists 5 T cell receptor beta chains sequenced from one sample in a study of cytomegalovirus exposure and HLA in healthy donors. The protocol was immunoSEQ multiplex PCR, while the TCRdb copy is restricted to in-frame clones and leaves out a portion. The table includes about 330,000 clones, roughly 85% detected once. The specimen was PBMCs. These receptors all stem from a woman under 30 in good health and CMV-seronegative.

The rearrangement joins TRBV2 to TRBJ2-3, with D uncertain. The ends were cut back, 3 bases at V and 0 bases at J, with 10 bases in the middle. This CDR3 comprises 15 residues. Germline-derived CDR1 and CDR2 are SNHLY and FYNNEI. CDR3 nucleotides: TGTGCCAGCAGTGATGGGCCCACTAGCACAGATACGCAGTATTTT. Its translation: CASSDGPTSTDTQYF.

This sequence joins TRBV7-2 and TRBJ2-7, with D possibly TRBD1 on 6 matching bases. This CDR3 is built from 15 residues. Germline loops: CDR1 SGHTA, CDR2 FQGNSA. Trimming removed 1 base at V and 2 bases at J, with 12 bases between. In DNA form, the CDR3 reads TGTGCCAGCAGCTTAGTTGCTCAGGGGACCTACGAGCAGTACTTC. Translated: CASSLVAQGTYEQYF.

This clone is a singleton in its sample. The rearrangement links TRBV10-3 to TRBJ2-1, with 13 bases identical to TRBD2. CDR3 length equals 13 residues. CDR1 is ENHRY and CDR2 is SYGVKD in the germline V gene. The trim removed 8 bases at V and 8 bases at J, leaving 3 bases unmatched. The CDR3 region is CAIGLAGVHEQFF. The CDR3 coding sequence is TGTGCCATCGGACTAGCGGGAGTTCATGAGCAGTTCTTC.

The chain links TRBV5-1 to TRBJ2-1, with a possible D match to TRBD2 (7 bases). The CDR3 runs to 15 residues. CDR1 is SGHRS, CDR2 YFSETQ, per germline. Trimming pared 0 bases from V and 7 bases from J, leaving 14 bases between. CDR3: CASSLEVGGPNEQFF. The CDR3 coding sequence is TGCGCCAGCAGCTTGGAGGTCGGGGGGCCGAATGAGCAGTTCTTC.

The genes are TRBV19 and TRBJ1-1, with a weak D call TRBD1 (5 bases). CDR3 length equals 14 residues. Trimming cost V 2 bases and J 2 bases, with 9 bases left between them. Per the germline V gene, CDR1 is LNHDA and CDR2 is SQIVND (reference sequence). CDR3 protein: CASSIMGGNTEAFF. The DNA of the CDR3 is TGTGCCAGTAGTATAATGGGGGGAAACACTGAAGCTTTCTTT.